Listed below are T cell receptor beta chains from one sample, sequenced in a study of blood T cell repertoires in COVID-19. Data came from immunoSEQ multiplex PCR; TCRdb stores just in-frame clones and leaves some out. The sample shows 200,000 to 250,000 clones, 85% to 90% of them seen only once. The sequencing input was peripheral blood. The receptor source for this set is a woman aged 50 to 60 with COVID-19, enrolled during active disease. CDR3s include the opening cysteine and the closing phenylalanine or tryptophan. Each record gives: CDR3 protein, CDR3 DNA, CDR3 length, V gene, D gene, clone size, J gene. The D gene is left open where the match is weak. Clone size appears in some rows only: once, few, many, or a class for an expanded clone.

cdr3_aa: CASSIWTGGSGETQYF; cdr3_nt: TGTGCCAGTAGTATTTGGACAGGGGGGTCGGGGGAGACCCAGTACTTC; cdr3_length: 16; v_call: TRBV19; d_call: TRBD1; clone_size: -; j_call: TRBJ2-5
cdr3_aa: CASSPPGQGHTEAFF; cdr3_nt: TGTGCCAGCAGCCCCCCCGGACAGGGGCACACTGAAGCTTTCTTT; cdr3_length: 15; v_call: TRBV2; d_call: TRBD1; clone_size: -; j_call: TRBJ1-1
cdr3_aa: CAWSPLGQAGNTIYF; cdr3_nt: TGTGCCTGGAGCCCGCTCGGACAGGCTGGAAACACCATATATTTT; cdr3_length: 15; v_call: TRBV30; d_call: TRBD1; clone_size: -; j_call: TRBJ1-3
cdr3_aa: CATSDWDTYQETQYF; cdr3_nt: TGTGCCACCAGTGATTGGGACACGTACCAAGAGACCCAGTACTTC; cdr3_length: 15; v_call: TRBV24-1; d_call: -; clone_size: -; j_call: TRBJ2-5
cdr3_aa: CASSMGGQGLYNEQFF; cdr3_nt: TGTGCCAGCAGCATGGGAGGACAGGGGTTATACAATGAGCAGTTCTTC; cdr3_length: 16; v_call: TRBV3-1/TRBV3-2; d_call: TRBD1; clone_size: -; j_call: TRBJ2-1
cdr3_aa: CASRTGFYDTEAFF; cdr3_nt: TGTGCCAGCAGGACAGGGTTTTATGACACTGAAGCTTTCTTT; cdr3_length: 14; v_call: TRBV6-5; d_call: TRBD1; clone_size: few; j_call: TRBJ1-1
cdr3_aa: CASSQSYEQYF; cdr3_nt: TGTGCCAGCAGTCAATCCTACGAGCAGTACTTC; cdr3_length: 11; v_call: TRBV12-3/TRBV12-4; d_call: -; clone_size: -; j_call: TRBJ2-7
cdr3_aa: CASSFTGGVLEKLFF; cdr3_nt: TGTGCCAGCAGTTTTACAGGTGGAGTACTAGAAAAACTGTTTTTT; cdr3_length: 15; v_call: TRBV28; d_call: -; clone_size: -; j_call: TRBJ1-4
cdr3_aa: CASNIRRNTEAFF; cdr3_nt: TGTGCCAGCAACATACGGAGGAACACTGAAGCTTTCTTT; cdr3_length: 13; v_call: TRBV6-5; d_call: -; clone_size: -; j_call: TRBJ1-1
cdr3_aa: CASRGGGSQPQHF; cdr3_nt: TGTGCCAGCAGGGGAGGGGGTAGTCAGCCCCAGCATTTT; cdr3_length: 13; v_call: TRBV28; d_call: -; clone_size: -; j_call: TRBJ1-5
cdr3_aa: CASQNFLAGGQNLYEQYF; cdr3_nt: TGTGCCAGCCAAAATTTTCTAGCGGGGGGCCAAAACCTTTACGAGCAGTACTTC; cdr3_length: 18; v_call: TRBV28; d_call: TRBD2; clone_size: once; j_call: TRBJ2-7
cdr3_aa: CASSLGLVNTQYF; cdr3_nt: TGTGCCAGCAGTTTGGGACTGGTCAATACGCAGTATTTT; cdr3_length: 13; v_call: TRBV12-3/TRBV12-4; d_call: -; clone_size: few; j_call: TRBJ2-3
cdr3_aa: CASSRNRGDEQYF; cdr3_nt: TGTGCCAGTAGTAGAAACAGGGGGGACGAGCAGTACTTC; cdr3_length: 13; v_call: TRBV19; d_call: TRBD1; clone_size: -; j_call: TRBJ2-7
cdr3_aa: CASSLARDLGYTF; cdr3_nt: TGTGCCAGCAGCTTAGCAAGGGACTTGGGCTACACCTTC; cdr3_length: 13; v_call: TRBV7-2; d_call: -; clone_size: -; j_call: TRBJ1-2
cdr3_aa: CASTRQGPLSGNTIYF; cdr3_nt: TGTGCCAGCACCCGACAGGGGCCTCTCTCTGGAAACACCATATATTTT; cdr3_length: 16; v_call: TRBV3-1/TRBV3-2; d_call: TRBD1; clone_size: once; j_call: TRBJ1-3